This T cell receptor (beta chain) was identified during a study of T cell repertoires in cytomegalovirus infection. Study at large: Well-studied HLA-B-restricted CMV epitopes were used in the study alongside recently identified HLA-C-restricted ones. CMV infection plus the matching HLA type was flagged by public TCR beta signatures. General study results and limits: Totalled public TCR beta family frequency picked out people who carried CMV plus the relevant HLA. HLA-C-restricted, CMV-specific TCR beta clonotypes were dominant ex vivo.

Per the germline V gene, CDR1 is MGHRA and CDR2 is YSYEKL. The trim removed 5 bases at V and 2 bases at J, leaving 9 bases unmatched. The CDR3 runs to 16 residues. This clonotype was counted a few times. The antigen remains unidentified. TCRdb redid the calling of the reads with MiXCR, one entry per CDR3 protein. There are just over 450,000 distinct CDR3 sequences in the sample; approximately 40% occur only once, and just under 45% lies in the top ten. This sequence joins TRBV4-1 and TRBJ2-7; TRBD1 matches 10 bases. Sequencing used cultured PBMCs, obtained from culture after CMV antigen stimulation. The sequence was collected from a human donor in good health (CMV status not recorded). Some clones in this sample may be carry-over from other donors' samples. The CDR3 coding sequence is TGCGCCAGCAGCGACCCGGGACAGGGGACCACCTACGAGCAGTACTTC. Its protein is CASSDPGQGTTYEQYF.